Following are 31 T cell receptor beta chains from one sample sequenced in a study of CD8 T cells in ankylosing spondylitis. TCRdb re-derived calls from the 5' RACE reads in MiXCR, one entry per CDR3 protein. The repertoire holds about 240,000 distinct CDR3 sequences, with around 10% as singletons. Sequencing was carried out using blood, either unsorted or a sorted T cell fraction (not recorded which). The source is a male donor with ankylosing spondylitis or in good health (not recorded which).

The chain joins TRBV30 to TRBJ1-2; perhaps TRBD1 as D (6 bases). V gave up 5 bases and J gave up 4 bases, with 17 bases separating them. The CDR3 consists of 14 residues. Germline V gene lookup returns CDR1 GTSNPN and CDR2 SVGIG (reference sequence). The CDR3 region has the DNA TGTGCCTGGCTTAAGTGGGACACTTCCTATGGCTACACCTTC. Protein product: CAWLKWDTSYGYTF.

The gene calls are TRBV7-8 and TRBJ1-3; D might be TRBD1 (6 bases). The CDR3 length is 17 residues. The V gene's germline CDR1 is SGHVS and CDR2 FQNEAQ. Trimming cost V 2 bases and J 5 bases, with 19 bases left between them. CDR3: CASSLTQRGGLRNTIYF. Here the CDR3 DNA reads TGTGCCAGCAGCTTAACCCAACGAGGGGGGTTGAGAAACACCATATATTTT.

This clonotype was picked up many times. The rearrangement links TRBV5-1 to TRBJ1-3; D is unclear. Per germline, CDR1 SGHRS and CDR2 YFSETQ. This CDR3 comprises 15 residues. V was shortened by 1 base and J by 2 bases, with 10 bases between the two germline ends. For the CDR3, the DNA is TGCGCCAGCAGCTTGAACAGCATAACTGGAAACACCATATATTTT. Amino acids: CASSLNSITGNTIYF.

Note on this clonotype: This may be a read error: a much more frequent sequence differs by one nucleotide. This chain links TRBV28 with TRBJ2-1; weak D call: TRBD1 (6 bases). Germline values: CDR1 MDHEN, CDR2 SYDVKM. V lost 6 bases and J lost 9, with 12 bases in between. The CDR3 extends over 12 amino acids. Here the CDR3 DNA reads TGTGCCAGCAGAGAGGACAGCACTGAGCAGTTCTTC. It codes for CASREDSTEQFF.

The chain combines TRBV6-2 or TRBV6-3 with TRBJ2-7, with 12 nucleotides matching TRBD2. V was pared by 3 bases and J by 0 bases, with 15 bases of the junction left unmatched. The CDR3 is 20 amino acids. Germline CDR1 and CDR2: MNHEY and SVGEGT. CDR3 sequence reads: CASSYWFRPSGRVSSYEQYF. As DNA, the CDR3 is TGTGCCAGCAGTTATTGGTTTCGGCCTAGCGGGAGGGTGAGCTCCTACGAGCAGTACTTC.

This clonotype was observed a handful of times. The V gene is TRBV15, the J gene TRBJ1-4, with no clear D. The CDR3 is 15 amino acids. Trimming cost V 1 base and J 5 bases, with 11 bases left between them. The V gene's germline CDR1 is LNHNV and CDR2 YYDKDF (reference sequence). CDR3 protein: CATSRVPRLNEKLFF. CDR3 sequence (DNA): TGTGCCACCAGCAGAGTTCCCCGGCTGAATGAAAAACTGTTTTTT.

This clonotype was recorded at least ten times. This chain joins TRBV5-1 and TRBJ2-6; D call uncertain. CDR1 and CDR2 from the germline V gene are SGHRS and YFSETQ. The CDR3 runs to 13 residues. The V end was cut by 4 bases, the J end by 1 base, with 3 bases between. The DNA for the CDR3 is TGCGCCAGCAGCCCTTCTGGGGCCAACGTCCTGACTTTC. This codes for CASSPSGANVLTF.

Concerning this clonotype itself: A read error may be the cause here, since a much bigger clone is one base away. The rearrangement joins TRBV6-5 to TRBJ2-7; 8 bases agree with TRBD1. The junction had 17 bases not matched to a gene; V was cut back by 7 bases and J by 3 bases. The CDR3 has 17 amino acids. Germline-derived CDR1 and CDR2 are MNHEY and SVGAGI. CDR3 sequence (DNA): TGTGCCAGCATTTCGAAAGCAGGGGGCTCACAGGACTACGAGCAGTACTTC. Protein product: CASISKAGGSQDYEQYF.

The V call is TRBV5-6, the J call TRBJ2-2; D is uncertain. V gave up 4 bases and J gave up 4 bases, with 8 bases separating them. The CDR3 totals 13 residues. Germline CDR1 and CDR2: SGHDT and YYEEEE. The CDR3 here is CASSTVSTGELFF. The CDR3 nucleotides read TGTGCCAGCAGCACCGTGAGCACCGGGGAGCTGTTTTTT.

This clonotype was found many times. The chain recombines TRBV6-1 with TRBJ2-2, with TRBD1 matching 10 bases. Germline CDR1 reads MNHNS; CDR2 reads SASEGT. The CDR3 contains 16 residues. With 3 bases clipped from V and 3 bases from J, the junction kept 4 bases outside the gene matches. The CDR3 DNA follows: TGTGCCAGCAGTGATGGGACAGGGGCCTACACCGGGGAGCTGTTTTTT. As protein: CASSDGTGAYTGELFF.

This clonotype was observed many times. The gene calls are TRBV5-1 and TRBJ2-3; D remains unclear. CDR1 and CDR2 from the germline V gene are SGHRS and YFSETQ. The CDR3 length is 14 residues. V was pared by 5 bases and J by 0 bases, with 10 bases between. This CDR3 is CASSWLGSTDTQYF. Here the CDR3 DNA reads TGCGCCAGCAGTTGGCTGGGAAGCACAGATACGCAGTATTTT.

The sample holds many counts of this clonotype. The V gene is TRBV20-1, the J gene TRBJ2-7; D gene ambiguous. The germline gives CDR1 DFQATT, CDR2 SNEGSKA (reference sequence). The V and J ends lost 6 bases and 3 bases respectively, with 15 bases between them. The CDR3 extends over 13 amino acids. CDR3 region: CSARRAESYEQYF. The DNA for the CDR3 is TGCAGTGCCAGAAGGGCAGAAAGCTACGAGCAGTACTTC.

This clonotype was found many times. The chain has TRBV20-1 and TRBJ2-7; 9 nucleotides agree with TRBD1. V trimming: 5 bases; J trimming: 0 bases; junction bases outside the gene matches: 5. The CDR3 runs 14 residues. Germline V lookup: CDR1 DFQATT, CDR2 SNEGSKA (reference sequence). The CDR3 sequence is CSAPKQGASYEQYF. DNA for the CDR3: TGCAGTGCTCCCAAACAGGGGGCCTCCTACGAGCAGTACTTC.

This clonotype was counted ten times or more. V is TRBV15 and J is TRBJ2-3, with D possibly being TRBD1 (5 bases). V lost 3 bases, J lost 2 bases, and 15 bases lay in between. Germline CDR1 is LNHNV and CDR2 is YYDKDF (reference sequence). The CDR3 totals 16 residues. The CDR3 sequence: CATSRSKGPYTDTQYF. The CDR3 DNA is TGTGCCACCAGCAGGAGTAAGGGGCCCTACACAGATACGCAGTATTTT.

The rearrangement uses TRBV27 and TRBJ1-4, with D perhaps TRBD1 (5 bases). The CDR3 length is 14 residues. V was cut by 7 bases and J by 4 bases, with 13 bases left in between. The germline V gene encodes CDR1 MNHEY and CDR2 SMNVEV (reference sequence). The CDR3 region has the DNA TGTGCCAGCAAAGCCGGGGGAGATAATGAAAAACTGTTTTTT. Encoded protein: CASKAGGDNEKLFF.

This clonotype came up many times. The rearrangement uses TRBV6-1 and TRBJ2-3; 7 bases match TRBD2. Germline trimming cut 5 bases from V and 4 bases from J; bases unmatched to any gene: 6. Germline CDR1 is MNHNS and CDR2 is SASEGT. This CDR3 spans 14 amino acids. The CDR3, as DNA: TGTGCCAGCAGTAGCGGACTAGTGGCAGATACGCAGTATTTT. It translates to CASSSGLVADTQYF.

This clonotype was observed many times. This chain joins TRBV11-2 and TRBJ2-5; D may match TRBD1 or TRBD2 (5 bases each). V was clipped by 2 bases and J by 5 bases, with 15 bases between them. Germline V gene sequence: CDR1 SGHAT, CDR2 FQNNGV. CDR3 length equals 15 residues. The CDR3 spells CASSLRGAGGETQYF. CDR3 nucleotides: TGTGCCAGCAGCTTACGAGGGGCTGGTGGGGAGACCCAGTACTTC.

This chain uses TRBV6-6 with TRBJ1-5, with a tentative D call TRBD1 (5 bases). This CDR3 contains 13 residues. Germline lookup yields CDR1 MNHNY and CDR2 SVGAGI (reference sequence). V lost 4 bases and J 4 bases, leaving 8 bases between the germline ends. CDR3 DNA sequence: TGTGCCAGCAGTTCAGGGCCTAATCAGCCCCAGCATTTT. It encodes CASSSGPNQPQHF.

A few counts support this clonotype. V is TRBV20-1 and J is TRBJ2-2, with a weak D call TRBD2 (6 bases). Deletions cut 6 bases from V and 4 bases from J, with 21 bases between. The germline V gene encodes CDR1 DFQATT and CDR2 SNEGSKA (reference sequence). The CDR3 length is 16 residues. Written as DNA, the CDR3 is TGCAGTGCATCAGGGCCCCAGCGGAGGGGCACCGGGGAGCTGTTTTTT. Its translation: CSASGPQRRGTGELFF.

This clonotype has a count of ten or more. The V call is TRBV20-1, the J call TRBJ2-3, with D unclear. The CDR3 length is 11 residues. The V end lost 2 bases, the J end lost 6 bases, and 6 bases lay between the germline ends. The germline gives CDR1 DFQATT, CDR2 SNEGSKA (reference sequence). The CDR3 DNA is TGCAGTGCTAGATTACGGGATACGCAGTATTTT. Its translation: CSARLRDTQYF.

This clonotype was detected many times. V usage is TRBV20-1 and J usage is TRBJ1-1, with a tentative D call TRBD1 (6 bases). The V gene lost 0 bases and the J gene lost 1 base, with 9 bases spanning the gap. Germline CDR1 reads DFQATT; CDR2 reads SNEGSKA (reference sequence). CDR3 size: 14 residues. The CDR3 region is CSARETGTNTEAFF. DNA of the CDR3: TGCAGTGCTAGAGAGACAGGTACGAACACTGAAGCTTTCTTT.

This clonotype was observed at least ten times. This chain connects TRBV25-1 to TRBJ2-3, with unresolved D. There are 12 residues in the CDR3. Germline loops: CDR1 MGHDK, CDR2 SYGVNS. Trimming pared 3 bases from V and 5 bases from J, leaving 6 bases between. For the CDR3, the DNA is TGTGCCAGCAGTGAGACCAAAGATACGCAGTATTTT. Protein product: CASSETKDTQYF. The entire variable domain, with the rest obtained from reference TRBV25-1 and TRBJ2-3, is as follows: EADIYQTPRYLVIGTGKKITLECSQTMGHDKMYWYQQDPGMELHLIHYSYGVNSTEKGDLSSESTVSRIRTEHFPLTLESARPSHTSQYLCASSETKDTQYFGPGTRLTVL.

This clonotype was picked up many times. The rearrangement joins TRBV5-1 to TRBJ1-1; D may be TRBD1 (5 bases). CDR1 and CDR2 from the germline V gene are SGHRS and YFSETQ. The CDR3 is made up of 14 amino acids. V gave up 3 bases and J gave up 1 base, with 10 bases separating them. The CDR3 loop is CASSWTGGNTEAFF. As DNA, the CDR3 is TGCGCCAGCAGCTGGACTGGGGGGAACACTGAAGCTTTCTTT.

This sequence joins TRBV12-3 or TRBV12-4 and TRBJ1-5; 9 bases fit TRBD1. The CDR3 loop spans 15 amino acids. Trimming removed 6 bases from V and 7 bases from J; junction bases left unmatched: 10. The CDR3 sequence is CASSPGQGLGQPQHF. CDR3 in DNA: TGTGCCAGCAGCCCAGGACAGGGGCTCGGACAGCCCCAGCATTTT.

This clonotype was observed many times. The rearrangement links TRBV5-1 to TRBJ2-3; D gene unclear. Germline V gene lookup returns CDR1 SGHRS and CDR2 YFSETQ. V shed 2 bases and J shed 2 bases, with 0 bases lying between them. CDR3 length: 11 residues. The CDR3 loop is CASSFTDTQYF. Here the CDR3 DNA reads TGCGCCAGCAGCTTCACAGATACGCAGTATTTT.

The chain couples TRBV5-1 to TRBJ1-1; possibly TRBD1 for D (5 bases). This CDR3 comprises 13 residues. The V end was cut by 6 bases, the J end by 4 bases, with 13 bases between. CDR1 SGHRS and CDR2 YFSETQ come from the germline V gene. This CDR3 is CASTLETATEAFF. The CDR3 region has the DNA TGCGCCAGCACATTAGAGACAGCCACTGAAGCTTTCTTT.

The V call is TRBV24-1, the J call TRBJ1-2, with D tentatively TRBD1 (5 bases). The V gene lost 1 base and the J gene lost 7 bases, with 15 bases spanning the gap. The length of the CDR3 is 15 residues. Germline CDR1 KGHDR, CDR2 SFDVKD. CDR3 sequence: CATSDLGTEASGYTF. The CDR3 DNA reads TGTGCCACCAGTGATTTAGGGACCGAAGCCTCTGGCTACACCTTC.

With respect to this clonotype: This CDR3 is missing its conserved last phenylalanine or tryptophan, likely due to a read error. The chain joins TRBV12-3 or TRBV12-4 to TRBJ2-3, with D perhaps TRBD1 (6 bases). There are 14 residues in the CDR3. V lost 7 bases and J 0 bases, leaving 11 bases between the germline ends. The CDR3 is CASKRQASTDTQYL. CDR3 DNA: TGTGCCAGCAAGAGACAGGCAAGCACAGATACGCAGTATTTA.

This clonotype was seen many times. CDR3 sequence: CASSPAPQTNTEAFF. The DNA of the CDR3 is TGCGCCAGCAGCCCAGCTCCCCAGACGAACACTGAAGCTTTCTTT. This chain uses TRBV5-1 with TRBJ1-1; D call uncertain. The CDR3 is 15 residues long. Trimming cost V 4 bases and J 1 base, with 14 bases left between them. Germline values: CDR1 SGHRS, CDR2 YFSETQ.

CDR3 DNA: TGTGCCAGCAGCGTAGGAGTAGGGGACCAGCCCCAGCATTTT. This translates into CASSVGVGDQPQHF. The rearrangement links TRBV9 to TRBJ1-5, with D tentatively TRBD1 (5 bases). CDR3 length equals 14 residues. The germline V gene has CDR1 SGDLS and CDR2 YYNGEE. Trimming left V 0 bases short and J 7 bases short, with 11 bases between.

The sample holds many counts of this clonotype. This chain links TRBV20-1 with TRBJ1-1; maybe TRBD1 (6 bases). The CDR3 runs 12 residues. Germline lookup yields CDR1 DFQATT and CDR2 SNEGSKA (reference sequence). The V and J ends lost 6 bases and 3 bases respectively, with 11 bases between them. The CDR3, as DNA: TGCAGTGCATCGGACAGCTACACTGAAGCTTTCTTT. This encodes CSASDSYTEAFF.